These 17 T cell receptor beta chains share one sample of origin, sequenced in a study of a mutant IDH1 vaccine in newly diagnosed glioma. The time point was: baseline, week 1 (first vaccination visit). Treatment described: pre-vaccination baseline after standard-of-care therapy. The data were produced by immunoSEQ multiplex PCR, yet TCRdb's version contains in-frame clones alone and is incomplete. The profile covers about 34,000 clones, with about three quarters appearing a single time and roughly 8.6% taken by the ten largest. Material: peripheral blood mononuclear cells (PBMCs), obtained from a glioma patient treated with radiotherapy, temozolomide or both. The receptors originated from a man aged 50 or older with glioma. Some clones in this sample may be carry-over from other donors' samples.

The chain joins TRBV9 to TRBJ1-1, with unresolved D. Between the trimmed V and J ends, which lost 0 bases and 0 bases, there was a span of 9 bases. This CDR3 contains 15 residues. CDR1 is SGDLS and CDR2 is YYNGEE in the germline V gene. DNA of the CDR3: TGTGCCAGCAGCGTAGGGTCAGCGATGAACACTGAAGCTTTCTTT. It codes for CASSVGSAMNTEAFF.

The rearrangement links TRBV29-1 to TRBJ2-2; D may be TRBD2 (5 bases). Germline CDR1 SQVTM, CDR2 ANQGSEA. Trimming pared 3 bases from V and 3 bases from J, leaving 11 bases between. The CDR3 has 14 amino acids. CDR3 loop: CSVERGPDTGELFF. In DNA, the CDR3 is TGCAGCGTTGAGAGAGGGCCGGACACCGGGGAGCTGTTTTTT.

This clone was counted a few times. The V call is TRBV9, the J call TRBJ1-1, with TRBD1 as a possible D gene (5 bases). The CDR3 is 14 amino acids. Germline assignment: CDR1 SGDLS and CDR2 YYNGEE. Deletions cut 4 bases from V and 5 bases from J, with 15 bases between. In DNA, the CDR3 is TGTGCCAGCAGCCCTCATTGGGGGTCTACTGAAGCTTTCTTT. Its protein product is CASSPHWGSTEAFF.

The rearrangement joins TRBV5-4 to TRBJ1-3, with 9 bases aligning to TRBD1. V gave up 4 bases and J gave up 2 bases; unmatched junction bases: 7. Germline loops: CDR1 SGHNT, CDR2 YYREEE (reference sequence). The CDR3 sequence is 16 residues long. CDR3 coding DNA: TGTGCCAGCAGCCGCCAACAGGGGGCAGCTGGAAACACCATATATTTT. It is translated as CASSRQQGAAGNTIYF.

The chain links TRBV29-1 to TRBJ1-1; TRBD1 aligns across 9 bases. V shed 7 bases, J shed 6 bases, and the junction held 12 bases outside the gene matches. The CDR3 is 14 residues long. Germline CDR1 SQVTM, CDR2 ANQGSEA. The CDR3 sequence is CSGEPGQGRAEAFF. The CDR3 bases are TGCAGCGGCGAACCGGGACAGGGTAGGGCTGAAGCTTTCTTT.

The gene calls are TRBV19 and TRBJ1-4; tentative D call: TRBD1 (6 bases). The length of the CDR3 is 16 residues. Trimming pared 6 bases from V and 5 bases from J, leaving 19 bases between. Germline V gene data show CDR1 as LNHDA and CDR2 as SQIVND (reference sequence). CDR3 bases: TGTGCCAGTAGCCCGGTCTTCGGGGGCGGGAATGAAAAACTGTTTTTT. Amino acids: CASSPVFGGGNEKLFF.

This clone was counted once. J is TRBJ1-2 and V is TRBV7-9, with TRBD1 matching over 7 bases. Per germline, CDR1 SEHNR and CDR2 FQNEAQ (reference sequence). The CDR3 contains 13 residues. After removal of 5 bases from V and 4 bases from J, the junction contained 4 bases not matched to a gene. CDR3 in DNA: TGTGCCAGCAGCAAGGGACAGTTCTATGGCTACACCTTC. Translation gives CASSKGQFYGYTF. Based on the CDR3 plus reference TRBV7-9 and TRBJ1-2, the full variable domain is DTGVSQNPRHKITKRGQNVTFRCDPISEHNRLYWYRQTLGQGPEFLTYFQNEAQLEKSRLLSDRFSAERPKGSFSTLEIQRTEQGDSAMYLCASSKGQFYGYTFGSGTRLTVV.

The V and J genes are TRBV2 and TRBJ2-3; D might be TRBD1 (6 bases). Trimming left V 6 bases short and J 3 bases short, with 16 bases between. Germline CDR1 and CDR2: SNHLY and FYNNEI. The CDR3 has 15 residues. The CDR3 spells CASRSSQGITDTQYF. The CDR3 DNA is TGTGCCAGCAGATCTTCACAGGGAATAACAGATACGCAGTATTTT.

The chain's CDR3 is CASQGGSSHEKLFF. As DNA, the CDR3 is TGTGCCAGCCAAGGGGGGAGTTCGCATGAAAAACTGTTTTTT. The chain carries TRBV2 and TRBJ1-4; D may be TRBD1 (6 bases). Germline V gene lookup returns CDR1 SNHLY and CDR2 FYNNEI. CDR3 length equals 14 residues. Trimming stripped 8 bases from V and 6 bases from J, with 16 bases between.

The chain employs TRBV30 and TRBJ1-1, with D perhaps TRBD1 (5 bases). The V gene lost 2 bases and the J gene lost 5 bases, with 15 bases spanning the gap. The germline gives CDR1 GTSNPN, CDR2 SVGIG (reference sequence). This CDR3 comprises 14 residues. CDR3 DNA: TGTGCCTGGAGTCGGACTCCTTGGGGGACTGAAGCTTTCTTT. Its translation is CAWSRTPWGTEAFF.

This clone showed up just once. The V and J genes are TRBV7-9 and TRBJ2-3; D call uncertain. CDR1 SEHNR and CDR2 FQNEAQ come from the germline V gene (reference sequence). The CDR3 covers 14 residues. With 1 base removed from V and 2 bases from J, the gap between germline ends came to 7 bases. Here the CDR3 reads CASSLVTNTDTQYF. The CDR3 DNA reads TGTGCCAGCAGCTTAGTAACCAACACAGATACGCAGTATTTT.

CDR3 bases: TGTGCCAGCAGCCAAGATTGGGGAGATACGCAGTATTTT. It encodes CASSQDWGDTQYF. V usage is TRBV14 and J usage is TRBJ2-3; D not certain. The CDR3 covers 13 residues. Germline V CDR1 and CDR2: SGHDN, FVKESK. V shed 0 bases and J shed 5 bases, with 6 bases lying between them.

The rearrangement joins TRBV29-1 to TRBJ2-7; D is perhaps TRBD1 (5 bases). The CDR3 is made up of 13 amino acids. Trimming shortened V by 5 bases and J by 0 bases, and 11 bases separated the two germline ends. CDR1 and CDR2 from the germline V gene are SQVTM and ANQGSEA. The CDR3 loop reads CSVRGGISYEQYF. The CDR3, as DNA: TGCAGCGTTAGGGGCGGCATCTCCTACGAGCAGTACTTC.

J is TRBJ2-7 and V is TRBV6-6; 8 bases are a match to TRBD1. Losses at the gene ends were 5 bases for V and 3 bases for J; bases not matched to a gene: 6. CDR3 size: 14 residues. Germline CDR1 is MNHNY and CDR2 is SVGAGI (reference sequence). The CDR3 here is CASSRPGQVYEQYF. CDR3 coding DNA: TGTGCCAGCAGTCGGCCGGGACAGGTCTACGAGCAGTACTTC.

The chain recombines TRBV6-1 with TRBJ2-1; 9 positions agree with TRBD2. J gave up 10 bases and V 5 bases, and 9 bases lay outside the gene matches. Germline V CDR1 and CDR2: MNHNS, SASEGT. The CDR3 consists of 14 residues. The CDR3, as DNA: TGTGCCAGCAGTCTAGCGGGATTACAATCGGAGCAGTTCTTC. The encoded protein is CASSLAGLQSEQFF.

The chain uses TRBV9 and TRBJ2-7, with TRBD2 matching 9 bases. This CDR3 comprises 15 residues. Unmatched junction bases numbered 3, after V lost 2 bases and J lost 0 bases. CDR1 and CDR2 (germline): SGDLS, YYNGEE. CDR3 bases: TGTGCCAGCAGCGTGGGACTAGCCAACTCCTACGAGCAGTACTTC. It encodes CASSVGLANSYEQYF.

The chain joins TRBV5-1 to TRBJ1-2; 8 nucleotides align to TRBD1. CDR1 SGHRS and CDR2 YFSETQ come from the germline V gene. This CDR3 spans 14 amino acids. Trimming cost V 4 bases and J 1 base; bases outside gene matches: 3. CDR3 loop: CASSAGQGNYGYTF. The DNA for the CDR3 is TGCGCCAGCAGCGCAGGACAGGGTAACTATGGCTACACCTTC.